The entry below gives a single T cell receptor beta chain sequence along with its context. Participants came from fewer than 25 US areas, aged about 18 to 95 years. TCRdb's copy holds only in-frame clones and misses some; the assay was immunoSEQ multiplex PCR. This sample has a few hundred thousand clones; 80% occur once, and the top ten carry approximately 4.6%. The junction had 10 bases not matched to a gene; V was cut back by 6 bases and J by 2 bases. This CDR3 region has 16 residues. Germline values: CDR1 ENHRY, CDR2 SYGVKD. The sample is drawn from a study of blood T cell repertoires in COVID-19. As for the study in general: T cells, B-cell-depleted T cells, or PBMCs provided the cDNA or gDNA that served as material.

The receptor's source is a man younger than 40 with acute COVID-19. The sequenced material came from PBMCs or T cells enriched from blood (not recorded which). The rearrangement joins TRBV10-3 to TRBJ2-3; 8 bases agree with TRBD2. CDR3 sequence reads: CAISLKGGGYTDTQYF. The CDR3 bases are TGTGCCATCAGCCTGAAGGGCGGGGGGTACACAGATACGCAGTATTTT.